A single T cell receptor beta chain is shown here with its context. The V end was cut by 2 bases, the J end by 10 bases, with 9 bases between. In germline, CDR1 is MGHDK, CDR2 SYGVNS. The CDR3 consists of 11 residues. Produced via immunoSEQ multiplex PCR; TCRdb's table is partial and in-frame only. There are over 100,000 clones in the sample; approximately 90% occur only once, and less than 9.5% lies in the top ten. The sample is drawn from a study of T cell responses to AZD1222 COVID-19 vaccine. This clonotype was obtained from an adult in good health. The chain links TRBV25-1 to TRBJ2-7; TRBD1 is a possible D gene (5 bases). Sequenced here: peripheral blood, sampled on day 0 of AZD1222 vaccination. The CDR3 nucleotides are TGTGCCAGCAGTGAAGGGGCGCTCCAGTACTTC. Its protein product is CASSEGALQYF.